This T cell receptor beta chain was found in a study of blood T cells in healthy people across ages. Study-wide background: In model experiments, template switching was able to capture about one barcoded beta molecule for every two T cells that were present. Findings and limits, study-wide: Not knowing donor CMV status may have confounded expanded clonotype changes. Higher naive T cell percentage went strongly together with higher TCR beta diversity.

CDR1 and CDR2 (germline): SGHDN, FVKESK. The CDR3 is made up of 16 amino acids. Trimming removed 5 bases from V and 5 bases from J; junction bases left unmatched: 12. It was with a sample-barcoded 5' primer and a J-beta primer mix that a second PCR of roughly 7 to 11 cycles was run. TCRdb ran MiXCR on the 5' RACE reads and lists one entry per CDR3 protein. The sample carries about 640,000 distinct CDR3 sequences, approximately 50% recorded once. Regarding this clonotype: The antigen is not known.

The receptor was derived from a man aged 60 to 69 in good health. The chain links TRBV14 to TRBJ2-1, with 7 bases fitting TRBD1. Sequenced material: blood. DNA for the CDR3: TGTGCCAGCAGCGAAATGACAGGGTATGGGGACAATGAGCAGTTCTTC. Protein: CASSEMTGYGDNEQFF. Full variable domain (outside the CDR3, taken from reference TRBV14 and TRBJ2-1): EAGVTQFPSHSVIEKGQTVTLRCDPISGHDNLYWYRRVMGKEIKFLLHFVKESKQDESGMPNNRFLAERTGGTYSTLKVQPAELEDSGVYFCASSEMTGYGDNEQFFGPGTRLTVL.